Below, 14 T cell receptor beta chains from the same sample are listed, as sequenced in a study of blood T cell repertoires in COVID-19. Sequenced by immunoSEQ multiplex PCR; TCRdb stores in-frame clones only, minus some. Of 300,000 to 350,000 clones detected, around 90% appear once; the ten largest clones hold 5% to 6%. The specimen sequenced was PBMCs or T cells enriched from blood (not recorded which). These receptors all come from a man aged 25 to 40 who had recovered from COVID-19.

The chain joins TRBV6-5 to TRBJ2-7; 9 nucleotides match TRBD1. V trimming: 9 bases; J trimming: 9 bases; junction bases outside the gene matches: 3. Per germline, CDR1 MNHEY and CDR2 SVGAGI. The length of the CDR3 is 10 residues. CDR3 bases: TGTGCCAGTGGACAGGGGAGGCAGTACTTC. Translating gives CASGQGRQYF.

This clone was counted a few times. The chain links TRBV10-3 to TRBJ1-1, with 11 bases fitting TRBD1. Trimming at V came to 2 bases and at J to 0 bases, leaving 5 bases not matched to a gene. CDR1 and CDR2 from the germline V gene are ENHRY and SYGVKD. There are 17 residues in the CDR3. The CDR3 sequence: CAISERGQGVMNTEAFF. CDR3 DNA: TGTGCCATCAGTGAGAGGGGACAGGGGGTAATGAACACTGAAGCTTTCTTT.

The chain links TRBV6-5 to TRBJ1-4; no clear D. The CDR3 is 13 residues long. V lost 4 bases to trimming and J lost 0 bases, with 3 bases between them. From germline, CDR1 is MNHEY and CDR2 SVGAGI. In DNA form, the CDR3 reads TGTGCCAGCAGTTCAGCAACTAATGAAAAACTGTTTTTT. As protein: CASSSATNEKLFF.

The CDR3 nucleotides read TGTGCCAGCAGCTCCCTCGGGACAGGGGGCAAGCCCCAGCATTTT. Amino acid sequence: CASSSLGTGGKPQHF. V usage is TRBV28 and J usage is TRBJ1-5; 12 bases agree with TRBD1. V dropped 6 bases and J dropped 8; count of bases not matched to a gene: 8. CDR1 and CDR2 (germline): MDHEN, SYDVKM. The CDR3 spans 15 residues.

The chain has TRBV2 and TRBJ1-5, with D perhaps matching TRBD1 (6 bases). CDR3 length: 14 residues. Trimming removed 7 bases from V and 4 bases from J, with 14 bases in between. Germline assignment: CDR1 SNHLY and CDR2 FYNNEI. CDR3 loop: CASNIQGRNQPQHF. CDR3 coding DNA: TGTGCCAGCAATATCCAGGGGCGGAATCAGCCCCAGCATTTT.

This chain connects TRBV7-9 to TRBJ2-1, with D uncertain. V was pared by 5 bases and J by 0 bases, with 11 bases between. Germline loops: CDR1 SEHNR, CDR2 FQNEAQ (reference sequence). CDR3 length: 15 amino acids. In DNA form, the CDR3 reads TGTGCCAGCAGCCACAGAGTGGGCTCCTACAATGAGCAGTTCTTC. It is translated as CASSHRVGSYNEQFF. The complete variable domain, with remaining parts taken from reference TRBV7-9 and TRBJ2-1, reads DTGVSQNPRHKITKRGQNVTFRCDPISEHNRLYWYRQTLGQGPEFLTYFQNEAQLEKSRLLSDRFSAERPKGSFSTLEIQRTEQGDSAMYLCASSHRVGSYNEQFFGPGTRLTVL.

The chain recombines TRBV5-6 with TRBJ1-3; TRBD1 agrees at 10 bases. The CDR3 has 16 amino acids. CDR1 and CDR2 from the germline V gene are SGHDT and YYEEEE. V shed 5 bases, J shed 2 bases, and the junction held 7 bases outside the gene matches. CDR3 in DNA: TGTGCCAGCAGGGAAGACAGGGGGCTGACTGGAAACACCATATATTTT. Encoded protein: CASREDRGLTGNTIYF.

The chain combines TRBV11-3 with TRBJ2-1; TRBD2 is a possible D gene (6 bases). The germline V and J ends were trimmed by 4 bases and 3 bases, with 13 bases remaining between them. The length of the CDR3 is 15 residues. The germline V gene has CDR1 SGHNT and CDR2 YENEEA. As DNA, the CDR3 is TGTGCCAGCAGCTGGAGTTGGGGAGGCTACAATGAGCAGTTCTTC. The encoded protein is CASSWSWGGYNEQFF.

V usage is TRBV27 and J usage is TRBJ1-6, with 7 positions matching TRBD1. Per germline, CDR1 MNHEY and CDR2 SMNVEV (reference sequence). V lost 5 bases, J lost 2 bases, and 6 bases stayed unmatched. CDR3 length: 16 amino acids. CDR3 loop: CASSGGTVPYNSPLHF. The CDR3 DNA is TGTGCCAGCAGTGGGGGGACAGTTCCCTATAATTCACCCCTCCACTTT.

This clone has only one observation. The V call is TRBV18, the J call TRBJ1-5; TRBD1 aligns across 8 bases. The CDR3 has 15 residues. Germline V lookup: CDR1 KGHSH, CDR2 LQKENI. With 5 bases clipped from V and 3 bases from J, the junction kept 6 bases outside the gene matches. The CDR3 spells CASSSGQGVNQPQHF. In DNA form, the CDR3 reads TGTGCCAGCTCATCTGGACAGGGCGTCAATCAGCCCCAGCATTTT.

The gene calls are TRBV10-1 and TRBJ2-3; 11 nucleotides line up with TRBD2. Unmatched junction bases numbered 9, after V lost 3 bases and J lost 1 base. CDR1 is WNHNN and CDR2 is SYGVQD in the germline V gene (reference sequence). This CDR3 region has 18 residues. The DNA of the CDR3 is TGCGCCAGCAGTGATGAGATTAGCGGGGGGGCGCGCACAGATACGCAGTATTTT. Protein sequence: CASSDEISGGARTDTQYF.

The chain links TRBV24-1 to TRBJ2-5; the match to TRBD1 covers 10 bases. The length of the CDR3 is 15 residues. Germline trimming cut 3 bases from V and 4 bases from J; bases unmatched to any gene: 4. Germline CDR1 and CDR2: KGHDR and SFDVKD. The CDR3 bases are TGTGCCACCAGTGATCCGGGACAGGGGCGAGAGACCCAGTACTTC. This gives the protein CATSDPGQGRETQYF.

The chain links TRBV7-9 to TRBJ1-4; D uncertain. CDR3 length: 18 amino acids. V was trimmed by 3 bases and J by 0 bases, leaving 17 bases between them. In germline, CDR1 is SEHNR, CDR2 FQNEAQ (reference sequence). CDR3 bases: TGTGCCAGCAGCTTGCATGGCATCACGGGGTCAACTAATGAAAAACTGTTTTTT. Residues: CASSLHGITGSTNEKLFF.

The rearrangement uses TRBV6-5 and TRBJ2-7; TRBD1 matches 8 bases. The germline gives CDR1 MNHEY, CDR2 SVGAGI. Trimming cost V 7 bases and J 4 bases; bases outside gene matches: 12. The CDR3 covers 15 residues. In DNA, the CDR3 is TGTGCCAGCACCCCTGGGGACAGGCCTAGTTACGAGCAGTACTTC. Its protein is CASTPGDRPSYEQYF.